This TCR beta chain derives from a study of T cells in Graves' hyperthyroidism and ophthalmopathy. This clonotype has a count of ten or more. Amplified TCR beta CDR3 regions came from RNA transcripts. First-round RT-PCR of the TCR CDR3 relied on the HTBI primer set. Each CDR3 protein is one row after TCRdb ran MiXCR on the multiplex PCR reads. The sample has 220,000 or so distinct CDR3 sequences, over 15% seen once. Sequenced: blood. The sequence was obtained from a woman younger than 35 with Graves' ophthalmopathy.

The CDR3 coding sequence is TGTGCCAGCTCACCGGTAGGGCTGGACACTGAAGCTTTCTTT. Amino acid sequence: CASSPVGLDTEAFF. The chain joins TRBV18 to TRBJ1-1; no definite D call. Deletions cut 3 bases from V and 3 bases from J, with 11 bases between. Per the germline V gene, CDR1 is KGHSH and CDR2 is LQKENI. The length of the CDR3 is 14 residues.